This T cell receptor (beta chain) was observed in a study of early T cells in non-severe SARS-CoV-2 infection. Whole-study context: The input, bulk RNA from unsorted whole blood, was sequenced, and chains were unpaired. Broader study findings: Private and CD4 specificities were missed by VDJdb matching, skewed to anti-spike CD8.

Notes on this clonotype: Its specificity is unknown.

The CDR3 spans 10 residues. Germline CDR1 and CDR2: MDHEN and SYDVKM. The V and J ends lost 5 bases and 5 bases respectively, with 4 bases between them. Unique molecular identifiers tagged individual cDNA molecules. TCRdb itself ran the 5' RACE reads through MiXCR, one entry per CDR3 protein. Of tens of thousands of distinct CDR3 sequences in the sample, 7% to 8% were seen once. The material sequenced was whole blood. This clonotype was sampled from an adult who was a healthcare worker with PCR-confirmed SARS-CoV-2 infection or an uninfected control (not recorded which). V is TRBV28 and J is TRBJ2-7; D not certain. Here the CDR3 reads CASSMNEQYF. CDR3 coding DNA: TGTGCCAGCAGTATGAACGAGCAGTACTTC.